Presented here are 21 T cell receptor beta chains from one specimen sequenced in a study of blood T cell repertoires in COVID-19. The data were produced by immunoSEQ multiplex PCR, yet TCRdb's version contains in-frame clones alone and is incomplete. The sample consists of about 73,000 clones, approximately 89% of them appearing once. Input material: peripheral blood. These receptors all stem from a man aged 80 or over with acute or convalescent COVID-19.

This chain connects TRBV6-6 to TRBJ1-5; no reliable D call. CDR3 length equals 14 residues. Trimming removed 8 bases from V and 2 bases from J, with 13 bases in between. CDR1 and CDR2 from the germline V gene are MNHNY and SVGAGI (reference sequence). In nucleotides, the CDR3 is TGTGCCAGCTCCCTCTTTTCAGGCAATCAGCCCCAGCATTTT. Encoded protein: CASSLFSGNQPQHF.

The chain's CDR3 is CASSLPGEQPQHF. The CDR3 nucleotides read TGTGCCAGCAGCTTGCCAGGGGAACAGCCCCAGCATTTT. The chain carries TRBV7-8 and TRBJ1-5, with D perhaps matching TRBD1 (6 bases). Trimming removed 3 bases at V and 7 bases at J, with 10 bases between. The germline gives CDR1 SGHVS, CDR2 FQNEAQ. The CDR3 totals 13 residues.

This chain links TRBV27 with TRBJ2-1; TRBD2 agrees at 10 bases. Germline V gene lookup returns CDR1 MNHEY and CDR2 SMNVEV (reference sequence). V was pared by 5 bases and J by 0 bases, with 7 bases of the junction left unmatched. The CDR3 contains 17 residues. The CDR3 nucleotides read TGTGCCAGCAGTGCGAAGCGGGGGGGCCCCTCCTACAATGAGCAGTTCTTC. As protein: CASSAKRGGPSYNEQFF.

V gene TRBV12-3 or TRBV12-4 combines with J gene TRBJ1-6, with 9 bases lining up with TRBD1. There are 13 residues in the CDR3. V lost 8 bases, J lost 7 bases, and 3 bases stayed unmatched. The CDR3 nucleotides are TGTGCCAGCTCGGGACAGGGAAATTCACCCCTCCACTTT. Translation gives CASSGQGNSPLHF.

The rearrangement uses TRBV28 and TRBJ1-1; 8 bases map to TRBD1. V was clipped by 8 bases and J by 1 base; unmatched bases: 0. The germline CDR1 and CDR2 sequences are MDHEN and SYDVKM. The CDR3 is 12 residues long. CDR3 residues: CASDRGNTEAFF. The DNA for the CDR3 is TGTGCCAGCGACAGGGGGAACACTGAAGCTTTCTTT.

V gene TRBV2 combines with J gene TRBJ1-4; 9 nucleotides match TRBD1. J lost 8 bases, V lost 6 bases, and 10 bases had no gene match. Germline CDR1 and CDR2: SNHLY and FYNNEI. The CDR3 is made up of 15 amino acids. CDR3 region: CASRELGTGPEKLFF. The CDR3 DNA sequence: TGTGCCAGCAGAGAACTCGGGACAGGGCCAGAAAAACTGTTTTTT.

The CDR3 loop is CASSSTSGGAANRSSYNEQFF. CDR3 in DNA: TGTGCCAGCAGCTCAACCTCCGGGGGGGCCGCTAACAGGAGCTCCTACAATGAGCAGTTCTTC. The chain has TRBV7-4 and TRBJ2-1, with TRBD2 matching 8 bases. Germline values: CDR1 SGHVT, CDR2 SQSDAQ. This CDR3 comprises 21 residues. V lost 4 bases, J lost 0 bases, and 20 bases stayed unmatched. Drawing the rest from reference TRBV7-4 and TRBJ2-1, the complete variable domain is GAGVSQSPRYKVAKRGRDVALRCDSISGHVTLYWYRQTLGQGSEVLTYSQSDAQRDKSGRPSGRFSAERPERSVSTLKIQRTEQGDSAVYLCASSSTSGGAANRSSYNEQFFGPGTRLTVL.

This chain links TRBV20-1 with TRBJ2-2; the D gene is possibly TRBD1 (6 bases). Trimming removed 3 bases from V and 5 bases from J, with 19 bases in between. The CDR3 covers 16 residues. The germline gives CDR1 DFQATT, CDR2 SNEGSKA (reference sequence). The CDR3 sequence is CSASSGPAGETGELFF. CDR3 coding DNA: TGCAGTGCTAGTTCTGGCCCAGCAGGGGAAACCGGGGAGCTGTTTTTT.

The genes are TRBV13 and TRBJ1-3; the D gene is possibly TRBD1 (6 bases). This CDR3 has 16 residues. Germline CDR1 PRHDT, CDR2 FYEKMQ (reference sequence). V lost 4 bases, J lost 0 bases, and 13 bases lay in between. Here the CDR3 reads CASSSRTANSGNTIYF. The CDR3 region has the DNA TGTGCCAGCAGCTCGCGGACAGCGAACTCTGGAAACACCATATATTTT. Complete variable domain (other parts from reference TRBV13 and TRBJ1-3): AAGVIQSPRHLIKEKRETATLKCYPIPRHDTVYWYQQGPGQDPQFLISFYEKMQSDKGSIPDRFSAQQFSDYHSELNMSSLELGDSALYFCASSSRTANSGNTIYFGEGSWLTVV.

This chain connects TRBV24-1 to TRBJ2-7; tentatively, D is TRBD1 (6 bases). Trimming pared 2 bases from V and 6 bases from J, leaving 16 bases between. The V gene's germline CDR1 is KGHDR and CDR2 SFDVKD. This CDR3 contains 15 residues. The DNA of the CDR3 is TGTGCCACCAGTGATTCGGTAGGGGAAGGGGGCGAGCAGTACTTC. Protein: CATSDSVGEGGEQYF.

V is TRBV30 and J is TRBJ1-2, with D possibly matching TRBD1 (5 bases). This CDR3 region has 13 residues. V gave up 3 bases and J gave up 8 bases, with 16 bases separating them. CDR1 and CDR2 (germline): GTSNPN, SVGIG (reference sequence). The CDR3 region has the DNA TGTGCCTGGAGAAATCCGGGCAAGGGGGGCTACACCTTC. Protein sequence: CAWRNPGKGGYTF.

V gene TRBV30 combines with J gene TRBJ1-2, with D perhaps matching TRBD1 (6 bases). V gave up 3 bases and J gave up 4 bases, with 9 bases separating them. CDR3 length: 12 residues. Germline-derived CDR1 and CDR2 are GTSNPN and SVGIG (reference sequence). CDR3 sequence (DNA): TGTGCCTGGAGGCAGGGGAGCTATGGCTACACCTTC. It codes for CAWRQGSYGYTF.

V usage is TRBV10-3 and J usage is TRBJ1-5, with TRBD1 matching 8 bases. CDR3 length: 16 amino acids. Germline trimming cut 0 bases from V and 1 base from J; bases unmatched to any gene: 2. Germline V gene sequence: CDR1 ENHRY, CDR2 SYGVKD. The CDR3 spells CAISESNRGSNQPQHF. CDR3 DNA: TGTGCCATCAGTGAGTCGAACAGGGGGAGCAATCAGCCCCAGCATTTT.

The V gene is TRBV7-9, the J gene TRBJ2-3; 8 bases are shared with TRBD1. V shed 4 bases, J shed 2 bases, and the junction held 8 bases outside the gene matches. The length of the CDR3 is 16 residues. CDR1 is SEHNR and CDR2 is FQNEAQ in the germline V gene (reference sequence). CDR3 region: CASSSGTGATTDTQYF. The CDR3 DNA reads TGTGCCAGCAGCTCCGGGACAGGAGCTACCACAGATACGCAGTATTTT.

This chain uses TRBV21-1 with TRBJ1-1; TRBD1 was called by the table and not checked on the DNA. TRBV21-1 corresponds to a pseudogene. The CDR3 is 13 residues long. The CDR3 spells CASSIRGNTEAFF. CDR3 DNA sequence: TGTGCCAGCAGCATCAGGGGGAACACTGAAGCTTTCTTT.

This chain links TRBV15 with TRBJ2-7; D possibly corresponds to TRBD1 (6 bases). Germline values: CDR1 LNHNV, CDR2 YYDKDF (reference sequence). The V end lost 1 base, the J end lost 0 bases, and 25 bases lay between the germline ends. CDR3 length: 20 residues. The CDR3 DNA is TGTGCCACCAGCAGAGGCCAACAGGGTTGGGGAATGGGGTCCTCCTACGAGCAGTACTTC. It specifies CATSRGQQGWGMGSSYEQYF. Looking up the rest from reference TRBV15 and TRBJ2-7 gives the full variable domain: DAMVIQNPRYQVTQFGKPVTLSCSQTLNHNVMYWYQQKSSQAPKLLFHYYDKDFNNEADTPDNFQSRRPNTSFCFLDIRSPGLGDTAMYLCATSRGQQGWGMGSSYEQYFGPGTRLTVT.

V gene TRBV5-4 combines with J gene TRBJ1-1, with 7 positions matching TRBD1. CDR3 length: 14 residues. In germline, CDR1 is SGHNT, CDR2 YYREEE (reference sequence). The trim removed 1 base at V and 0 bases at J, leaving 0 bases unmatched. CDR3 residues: CASSLRGLNTEAFF. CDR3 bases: TGTGCCAGCAGCTTGAGGGGGCTGAACACTGAAGCTTTCTTT.

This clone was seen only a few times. The CDR3, as DNA: TGTGCCAGTAGTATGGACAGGGGCGGCTATGGCTACACCTTC. It yields the protein CASSMDRGGYGYTF. The chain combines TRBV19 with TRBJ1-2; 9 positions agree with TRBD1. CDR1 and CDR2 (germline): LNHDA, SQIVND (reference sequence). The CDR3 sequence is 14 residues long. V lost 3 bases and J lost 4; bases outside the gene matches: 3.

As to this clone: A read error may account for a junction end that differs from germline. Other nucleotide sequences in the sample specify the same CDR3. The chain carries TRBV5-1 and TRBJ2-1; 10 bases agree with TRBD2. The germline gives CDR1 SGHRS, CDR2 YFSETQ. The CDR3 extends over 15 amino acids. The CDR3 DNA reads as TGTGCCAGCAGCTCACCGGGACTAGCGAACAATGAGCAGTTCTTC. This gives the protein CASSSPGLANNEQFF.

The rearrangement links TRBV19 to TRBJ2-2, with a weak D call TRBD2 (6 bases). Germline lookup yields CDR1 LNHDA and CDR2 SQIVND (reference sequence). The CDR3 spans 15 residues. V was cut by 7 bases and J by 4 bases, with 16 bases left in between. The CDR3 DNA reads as TGTGCCAGTACAATAGGAGGGGCGATCACCGGGGAGCTGTTTTTT. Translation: CASTIGGAITGELFF.

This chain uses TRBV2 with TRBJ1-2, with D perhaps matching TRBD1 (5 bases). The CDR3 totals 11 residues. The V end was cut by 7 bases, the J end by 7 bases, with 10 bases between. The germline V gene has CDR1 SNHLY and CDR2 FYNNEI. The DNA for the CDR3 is TGTGCCAGCACCCAGGGATCTGGCTACACCTTC. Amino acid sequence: CASTQGSGYTF.